This T cell receptor beta chain was sequenced for a study of blood T cell repertoires in COVID-19. Study in general: T cells, B-cell-depleted T cells, or PBMCs supplied cDNA or gDNA.

J gave up 1 base and V 5 bases, and 9 bases lay outside the gene matches. CDR1 MNHEY and CDR2 SMNVEV come from the germline V gene (reference sequence). This CDR3 is built from 17 residues. Seattle patients were enrolled during active infection and followed longitudinally. In the study's own analysis: Using reference gene primer amplification, nucleated cell counts were estimated. Data came from immunoSEQ multiplex PCR; TCRdb stores just in-frame clones and leaves some out. That table furnishes V, J and clone size, whereas the DNA furnished D and trimming. Of some 180,000 clones in the sample, 82% were seen once.

Sequencing used peripheral blood. The chain is built from TRBV27 and TRBJ2-2; 8 bases are a match to TRBD1. This clonotype was obtained from a woman aged 55-69 years with COVID-19, enrolled during active disease. The CDR3 DNA sequence: TGTGCCAGCAGTCTCCCTCAGGGGGCGCGGAACACCGGGGAGCTGTTTTTT. Its translation is CASSLPQGARNTGELFF.